This note documents a single TCR beta chain sequence. As yet, its antigen is unknown. With 60 Vbeta and 13 Jbeta primers, the PCR was carried out. The repertoire was sequenced with immunoSEQ multiplex PCR; TCRdb's copy has only in-frame clones and lacks some. The sample holds roughly 120,000 clones, approximately 76% seen once. The sample comes from a study of cytomegalovirus exposure and HLA in healthy donors. General study points: In a later analysis, V- and J-gene trimming of beta chains associated with a DCLRE1C missense variant, replicated independently. Looking again later, the authors saw that most CMV-associated TCR beta chains seemed HLA-restricted.

The sequencing input was PBMCs. The receptor was isolated from a middle-aged man in good health and CMV-seronegative.

The DNA for the CDR3 is TGCGCCAGCAGCCAGGAGGGGTACCCAGATCAGCCCCAGCATTTT. Translation: CASSQEGYPDQPQHF. The rearrangement joins TRBV4-1 to TRBJ1-5, with D tentatively TRBD1 (5 bases). From germline, CDR1 is MGHRA and CDR2 YSYEKL. Trimming took off 3 bases at V and 5 bases at J, with 14 bases between the two ends. The length of the CDR3 is 15 residues.